These 24 T cell receptor beta chains were all obtained from the same sample, sequenced in a study of vaccination and CD4 T cells after COVID-19. Oncomine TCR Beta short-read sequencing was applied to DNA from cultured CD4+ T cells. TCRdb reprocessed the PCR reads with MiXCR, giving one entry per CDR3 protein. The table shows about 10,000 distinct CDR3 sequences, with over 60% occurring only once. Treatment: roughly 10-day PBMC culture with coronavirus spike peptide pools or control peptides (ViraFEST assay). No antigen has been assigned to these receptors. The material sequenced was CD4+ T cells from blood, cultured in vitro. Source of these receptors: a human donor who had recovered from COVID-19.

V and J are TRBV7-9 and TRBJ2-3, with D perhaps TRBD2 (6 bases). CDR1 and CDR2 (germline): SEHNR, FQNEAQ (reference sequence). The CDR3 contains 15 residues. V was shortened by 4 bases and J by 6 bases, with 17 bases between the two germline ends. DNA of the CDR3: TGTGCCAGCAGCTCTGCCACGCCGGCGGGGGATACGCAGTATTTT. As protein: CASSSATPAGDTQYF.

V usage is TRBV7-6 and J usage is TRBJ2-1; D unresolved. This CDR3 region has 16 residues. The ends were cut back, 1 base at V and 2 bases at J, with 12 bases in the middle. Germline CDR1 and CDR2: SGHVS and FNYEAQ. The CDR3 reads CASSLVTSFAYNEQFF. CDR3 in DNA: TGTGCCAGCAGCTTAGTGACCAGTTTTGCCTACAATGAGCAGTTCTTC.

The V and J genes are TRBV9 and TRBJ2-5, with a possible D match to TRBD2 (5 bases). The germline CDR1 and CDR2 sequences are SGDLS and YYNGEE. The CDR3 contains 15 residues. Trimming pared 2 bases from V and 4 bases from J, leaving 15 bases between. The CDR3 reads CASSVAGFPPETQYF. The CDR3 nucleotides read TGTGCCAGCAGCGTTGCGGGCTTCCCCCCAGAGACCCAGTACTTC.

This sequence joins TRBV6-4 and TRBJ2-7; D not resolved. CDR3 length: 15 residues. CDR1 is MRHNA, CDR2 SNTAGT, per germline. V dropped 2 bases and J dropped 7 bases, with 18 bases sitting between them. Here the CDR3 reads CASSDRQVPPMEQYF. The CDR3 DNA sequence: TGTGCCAGCAGTGACCGGCAGGTCCCGCCAATGGAGCAGTACTTC.

This chain joins TRBV20-1 and TRBJ1-5; D is undetermined. With 6 bases removed from V and 5 bases from J, the gap between germline ends came to 17 bases. The CDR3 is made up of 14 amino acids. The germline CDR1 and CDR2 sequences are DFQATT and SNEGSKA (reference sequence). CDR3 protein: CSAQASGQYQPQHF. CDR3 in DNA: TGCAGTGCCCAAGCCTCGGGTCAATATCAGCCCCAGCATTTT.

The chain carries TRBV7-3 and TRBJ2-2; D remains unclear. This CDR3 comprises 13 residues. Trimming removed 6 bases from V and 4 bases from J, with 9 bases in between. Germline lookup yields CDR1 SGHTA and CDR2 FQGTGA. CDR3 sequence (DNA): TGTGCCAGCAGGCTGACTGCCACCGGGGAGCTGTTTTTT. Its translation: CASRLTATGELFF.

The V gene is TRBV20-1, the J gene TRBJ2-3; 13 bases are shared with TRBD2. Germline V lookup: CDR1 DFQATT, CDR2 SNEGSKA (reference sequence). The V and J ends lost 5 bases and 0 bases, in that order; junction bases with no gene match: 5. This CDR3 is built from 16 residues. CDR3 DNA sequence: TGCAGTGCTTTCCGGGGACTAGCGGGGAGCACAGATACGCAGTATTTT. It yields the protein CSAFRGLAGSTDTQYF.

In this sample, this clonotype turned up once. This sequence joins TRBV20-1 and TRBJ2-3; D may be TRBD1 (5 bases). V was pared by 6 bases and J by 2 bases, with 18 bases between. The CDR3 runs 15 residues. Germline V lookup: CDR1 DFQATT, CDR2 SNEGSKA (reference sequence). CDR3 residues: CSALTDKEPTDTQYF. The CDR3 bases are TGCAGTGCCCTGACAGACAAGGAGCCCACAGATACGCAGTATTTT.

This clonotype was seen once. The V gene is TRBV20-1, the J gene TRBJ2-7; D may be TRBD1 or TRBD2 (7 bases each). The germline V and J ends were trimmed by 6 bases and 0 bases, with 15 bases remaining between them. The CDR3 sequence is 14 residues long. Germline CDR1 and CDR2: DFQATT and SNEGSKA (reference sequence). CDR3 coding DNA: TGCAGTGCCCGAAAGCGGGACAGCTCCTACGAGCAGTACTTC. Residues: CSARKRDSSYEQYF.

This chain connects TRBV20-1 to TRBJ1-2; D may be TRBD1 (6 bases). V shed 0 bases and J shed 1 base, with 9 bases lying between them. The germline V gene has CDR1 DFQATT and CDR2 SNEGSKA (reference sequence). The CDR3 has 14 amino acids. Here the CDR3 reads CSAREQGLNYGYTF. The CDR3 DNA follows: TGCAGTGCTAGAGAACAGGGACTTAACTATGGCTACACCTTC.

The chain joins TRBV19 to TRBJ2-5, with TRBD2 matching over 8 bases. The CDR3 contains 21 residues. In germline, CDR1 is LNHDA, CDR2 SQIVND (reference sequence). The V and J ends lost 9 bases and 0 bases, in that order; junction bases with no gene match: 27. The CDR3 reads CARTTPSGRRIPGLYQETQYF. CDR3 coding DNA: TGTGCCAGAACTACTCCAAGCGGGAGAAGAATCCCCGGCTTGTACCAAGAGACCCAGTACTTC.

This clonotype was observed a handful of times. The V and J genes are TRBV7-6 and TRBJ2-5, with 13 bases matching TRBD2. The CDR3 has 17 amino acids. Losses at the gene ends were 4 bases for V and 4 bases for J; bases not matched to a gene: 9. Germline-derived CDR1 and CDR2 are SGHVS and FNYEAQ. The CDR3 region has the DNA TGTGCCAGCAGCTACAGTGGTCGGACTAGCGGGAGAGAGACCCAGTACTTC. Its translation is CASSYSGRTSGRETQYF.

This chain links TRBV7-8 with TRBJ2-1, with TRBD2 matching over 9 bases. V trimming: 10 bases; J trimming: 7 bases; junction bases outside the gene matches: 17. Germline V lookup: CDR1 SGHVS, CDR2 FQNEAQ. The CDR3 is 16 amino acids. CDR3 DNA: TGTGCCACCGAGGGGCTTGCGGGAGGGGTAAATAATGAGCAGTTCTTC. This sequence encodes CATEGLAGGVNNEQFF.

The V gene is TRBV7-8, the J gene TRBJ2-7; D perhaps matches TRBD2 (5 bases). The germline V gene has CDR1 SGHVS and CDR2 FQNEAQ. CDR3 length: 13 amino acids. The V and J ends lost 5 bases and 7 bases respectively, with 15 bases between them. DNA for the CDR3: TGTGCCAGCAGCCGGGGTTCAGGATGGGAGCAGTACTTC. This sequence encodes CASSRGSGWEQYF.

The chain combines TRBV10-3 with TRBJ1-3; TRBD1 aligns across 7 bases. Germline V gene lookup returns CDR1 ENHRY and CDR2 SYGVKD. The CDR3 loop spans 16 amino acids. V lost 10 bases to trimming and J lost 2 bases; unmatched junction nucleotides: 14. The CDR3, as DNA: TGTGCCAGCAGCCTTTATGGACAGGTAACTGGAAACACCATATATTTT. This encodes CASSLYGQVTGNTIYF.

The chain combines TRBV10-1 with TRBJ1-2; 9 bases align to TRBD1. The V segment lost 10 bases and the J segment 6 bases; nucleotides outside the gene matches: 9. Germline loops: CDR1 WNHNN, CDR2 SYGVQD (reference sequence). The CDR3 is 13 amino acids. The CDR3 region has the DNA TGCGCCACCAGGGGACAGGGAAGAGATGGCTACACCTTC. Protein sequence: CATRGQGRDGYTF.

This chain uses TRBV7-9 with TRBJ1-6; unclear D gene. This CDR3 has 16 residues. The germline gives CDR1 SEHNR, CDR2 FQNEAQ (reference sequence). The V end lost 0 bases, the J end lost 6 bases, and 12 bases lay between the germline ends. Here the CDR3 reads CASSLAGGRGNSPLHF. CDR3 nucleotide sequence: TGTGCCAGCAGCTTAGCGGGAGGACGGGGTAATTCACCCCTCCACTTT.

V gene TRBV20-1 combines with J gene TRBJ2-7; D unresolved. CDR1 and CDR2 from the germline V gene are DFQATT and SNEGSKA (reference sequence). V shed 3 bases and J shed 3 bases, with 6 bases lying between them. The CDR3 is made up of 11 amino acids. The CDR3 loop is CSARRLYEQYF. The CDR3 coding sequence is TGCAGTGCTAGGAGACTCTACGAGCAGTACTTC.

This clonotype was detected a few times. The genes are TRBV20-1 and TRBJ1-5, with D tentatively TRBD1 (6 bases). V was shortened by 6 bases and J by 4 bases, with 25 bases between the two germline ends. Looked up from germline, CDR1 is DFQATT and CDR2 is SNEGSKA (reference sequence). This CDR3 has 17 residues. The CDR3 region is CSASLNYGGRGNQPQHF. CDR3 nucleotides: TGCAGTGCCAGCTTAAACTATGGGGGAAGGGGGAATCAGCCCCAGCATTTT.

The chain is built from TRBV10-3 and TRBJ2-1; 9 bases match TRBD2. V dropped 0 bases and J dropped 5; count of bases not matched to a gene: 5. The CDR3 is 16 residues long. Germline CDR1 and CDR2: ENHRY and SYGVKD. This CDR3 reads CAISESGAGGHNEQFF. The CDR3 nucleotides are TGTGCCATCAGTGAGTCCGGAGCGGGAGGTCACAATGAGCAGTTCTTC.

This clonotype is medium-sized. This chain uses TRBV7-2 with TRBJ2-2; D call uncertain. The germline V gene has CDR1 SGHTA and CDR2 FQGNSA. The CDR3 contains 14 residues. Trimming shortened V by 6 bases and J by 3 bases, and 11 bases separated the two germline ends. CDR3 protein: CASRYTRDTGELFF. Written as DNA, the CDR3 is TGTGCCAGCAGGTATACAAGAGACACCGGGGAGCTGTTTTTT.

This sequence joins TRBV20-1 and TRBJ1-2, with TRBD1 matching 8 bases. Germline loops: CDR1 DFQATT, CDR2 SNEGSKA (reference sequence). The CDR3 runs 13 residues. The junction had 2 bases not matched to a gene; V was cut back by 2 bases and J by 3 bases. The CDR3 region has the DNA TGCAGTGCTAGACAGGGGGCCCACTATGGCTACACCTTC. It translates to CSARQGAHYGYTF.

The sample holds a few counts of this clonotype. The chain couples TRBV6-2 or TRBV6-3 to TRBJ2-3; maybe TRBD2 (6 bases). The germline V gene encodes CDR1 MNHEY and CDR2 SVGEGT. CDR3 length: 19 residues. V dropped 3 bases and J dropped 5 bases, with 27 bases sitting between them. Here the CDR3 reads CASSYSGDSIDGPRDTQYF. The CDR3 DNA is TGTGCCAGCAGTTATTCTGGGGACTCGATCGACGGACCGAGAGATACGCAGTATTTT.

The rearrangement uses TRBV4-3 and TRBJ2-7, with 8 bases fitting TRBD1. The CDR3 spans 16 residues. V lost 1 base and J lost 3; bases outside the gene matches: 8. Germline-derived CDR1 and CDR2 are LGHNA and YSLEER. The CDR3 loop reads CASSQGSGQDLYEQYF. The CDR3 nucleotides are TGCGCCAGCAGCCAAGGATCGGGACAGGACCTCTACGAGCAGTACTTC.